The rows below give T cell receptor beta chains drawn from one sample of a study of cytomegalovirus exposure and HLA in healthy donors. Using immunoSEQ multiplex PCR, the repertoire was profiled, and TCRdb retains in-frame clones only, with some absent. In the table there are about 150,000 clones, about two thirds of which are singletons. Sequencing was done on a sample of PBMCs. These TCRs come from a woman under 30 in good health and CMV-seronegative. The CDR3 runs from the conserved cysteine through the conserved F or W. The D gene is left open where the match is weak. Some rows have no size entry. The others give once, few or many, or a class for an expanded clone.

CASSLEGTGKDEQYF,TGTGCCAGCAGCTTAGAGGGGACAGGGAAAGACGAGCAGTACTTC,TRBD1,15,TRBV11-2,TRBJ2-7,few
CSVEIDNTEAFF,TGCAGCGTTGAAATAGATAACACTGAAGCTTTCTTT,.,12,TRBV29-1,TRBJ1-1,.
CSAGHTDTQYF,TGCAGTGCTGGACACACAGATACGCAGTATTTT,.,11,TRBV20-1,TRBJ2-3,.
CASSELGGNYGYTF,TGTGCCAGCAGTGAGCTCGGGGGTAACTATGGCTACACCTTC,.,14,TRBV2,TRBJ1-2,.
CASSRGGASYNEQFF,TGTGCCAGCAGCCGCGGGGGGGCTTCCTACAATGAGCAGTTCTTC,TRBD2,15,TRBV7-2,TRBJ2-1,once
CASSDDRVYNSPLHF,TGTGCCAGCAGTGATGACAGGGTCTATAATTCACCCCTCCACTTT,TRBD1,15,TRBV2,TRBJ1-6,.
CASSPHWEGRAFF,TGTGCCAGCAGCCCCCATTGGGAGGGTAGAGCTTTCTTT,.,13,TRBV11-3,TRBJ1-1,once
CATLTSANTGELFF,TGTGCCACCCTGACTAGCGCGAACACCGGGGAGCTGTTTTTT,TRBD2,14,TRBV2,TRBJ2-2,.
CASSTVQNYEQYF,TGTGCCAGTAGTACCGTCCAGAACTACGAGCAGTACTTC,.,13,TRBV19,TRBJ2-7,.
CASSRTGGEETQYF,TGCGCCAGCAGCCGAACAGGGGGCGAAGAGACCCAGTACTTC,TRBD1,14,TRBV4-3,TRBJ2-5,once
CASSLTRGTGTVTDTQYF,TGCGCCAGCAGCCTTACGCGCGGGACCGGGACAGTTACAGATACGCAGTATTTT,.,18,TRBV5-1,TRBJ2-3,.
CAISAGGDVMNTEAFF,TGTGCCATCAGTGCGGGGGGGGACGTCATGAACACTGAAGCTTTCTTT,.,16,TRBV10-3,TRBJ1-1,.
CSVEVGRVLSSYNEQFF,TGCAGCGTTGAAGTCGGGAGGGTCCTTAGCTCCTACAATGAGCAGTTCTTC,TRBD2,17,TRBV29-1,TRBJ2-1,.
CASTLTRGYGYTF,TGTGCCAGCACCCTGACTCGGGGCTATGGCTACACCTTC,.,13,TRBV6-1,TRBJ1-2,.
CASTGTSGETQYF,TGTGCCAGCACCGGGACTAGCGGGGAGACCCAGTACTTC,TRBD2,13,TRBV9,TRBJ2-5,few
CASSTRGQGFNEQFF,TGTGCCAGCAGCACGCGGGGACAGGGATTCAATGAGCAGTTCTTC,TRBD1,15,TRBV9,TRBJ2-1,.
CASSQRAQGAWTEAFF,TGCGCCAGCAGCCAAAGGGCCCAGGGGGCATGGACTGAAGCTTTCTTT,TRBD1,16,TRBV4-3,TRBJ1-1,.
CASSLGLAGGTSYNEQFF,TGTGCCAGCAGCTTGGGACTAGCGGGAGGCACATCCTACAATGAGCAGTTCTTC,TRBD2,18,TRBV5-6,TRBJ2-1,few
CASSQFPGLLNEQFF,TGCGCCAGCAGCCAATTCCCGGGACTTCTGAATGAGCAGTTCTTC,.,15,TRBV4-1,TRBJ2-1,.
CASRRTGDNYEQYF,TGTGCCAGCAGAAGGACAGGGGATAACTACGAGCAGTACTTC,TRBD1,14,TRBV6-1,TRBJ2-7,.
CASSLGQGAYNEQFF,TGTGCCAGCAGCTTGGGTCAGGGGGCCTACAATGAGCAGTTCTTC,TRBD1,15,TRBV5-6,TRBJ2-1,.
CASSREDGFTESGANVLTF,TGCGCCAGCAGCAGGGAGGACGGATTCACCGAGTCTGGGGCCAACGTCCTGACTTTC,.,19,TRBV5-1,TRBJ2-6,.
CASSFGEGSYEQYF,TGTGCCAGCAGCTTTGGGGAGGGATCCTACGAGCAGTACTTC,TRBD2,14,TRBV7-9,TRBJ2-7,few
CASSVAYQGNSPLHF,TGTGCCAGCAGCGTAGCCTATCAGGGGAATTCACCCCTCCACTTT,.,15,TRBV9,TRBJ1-6,.